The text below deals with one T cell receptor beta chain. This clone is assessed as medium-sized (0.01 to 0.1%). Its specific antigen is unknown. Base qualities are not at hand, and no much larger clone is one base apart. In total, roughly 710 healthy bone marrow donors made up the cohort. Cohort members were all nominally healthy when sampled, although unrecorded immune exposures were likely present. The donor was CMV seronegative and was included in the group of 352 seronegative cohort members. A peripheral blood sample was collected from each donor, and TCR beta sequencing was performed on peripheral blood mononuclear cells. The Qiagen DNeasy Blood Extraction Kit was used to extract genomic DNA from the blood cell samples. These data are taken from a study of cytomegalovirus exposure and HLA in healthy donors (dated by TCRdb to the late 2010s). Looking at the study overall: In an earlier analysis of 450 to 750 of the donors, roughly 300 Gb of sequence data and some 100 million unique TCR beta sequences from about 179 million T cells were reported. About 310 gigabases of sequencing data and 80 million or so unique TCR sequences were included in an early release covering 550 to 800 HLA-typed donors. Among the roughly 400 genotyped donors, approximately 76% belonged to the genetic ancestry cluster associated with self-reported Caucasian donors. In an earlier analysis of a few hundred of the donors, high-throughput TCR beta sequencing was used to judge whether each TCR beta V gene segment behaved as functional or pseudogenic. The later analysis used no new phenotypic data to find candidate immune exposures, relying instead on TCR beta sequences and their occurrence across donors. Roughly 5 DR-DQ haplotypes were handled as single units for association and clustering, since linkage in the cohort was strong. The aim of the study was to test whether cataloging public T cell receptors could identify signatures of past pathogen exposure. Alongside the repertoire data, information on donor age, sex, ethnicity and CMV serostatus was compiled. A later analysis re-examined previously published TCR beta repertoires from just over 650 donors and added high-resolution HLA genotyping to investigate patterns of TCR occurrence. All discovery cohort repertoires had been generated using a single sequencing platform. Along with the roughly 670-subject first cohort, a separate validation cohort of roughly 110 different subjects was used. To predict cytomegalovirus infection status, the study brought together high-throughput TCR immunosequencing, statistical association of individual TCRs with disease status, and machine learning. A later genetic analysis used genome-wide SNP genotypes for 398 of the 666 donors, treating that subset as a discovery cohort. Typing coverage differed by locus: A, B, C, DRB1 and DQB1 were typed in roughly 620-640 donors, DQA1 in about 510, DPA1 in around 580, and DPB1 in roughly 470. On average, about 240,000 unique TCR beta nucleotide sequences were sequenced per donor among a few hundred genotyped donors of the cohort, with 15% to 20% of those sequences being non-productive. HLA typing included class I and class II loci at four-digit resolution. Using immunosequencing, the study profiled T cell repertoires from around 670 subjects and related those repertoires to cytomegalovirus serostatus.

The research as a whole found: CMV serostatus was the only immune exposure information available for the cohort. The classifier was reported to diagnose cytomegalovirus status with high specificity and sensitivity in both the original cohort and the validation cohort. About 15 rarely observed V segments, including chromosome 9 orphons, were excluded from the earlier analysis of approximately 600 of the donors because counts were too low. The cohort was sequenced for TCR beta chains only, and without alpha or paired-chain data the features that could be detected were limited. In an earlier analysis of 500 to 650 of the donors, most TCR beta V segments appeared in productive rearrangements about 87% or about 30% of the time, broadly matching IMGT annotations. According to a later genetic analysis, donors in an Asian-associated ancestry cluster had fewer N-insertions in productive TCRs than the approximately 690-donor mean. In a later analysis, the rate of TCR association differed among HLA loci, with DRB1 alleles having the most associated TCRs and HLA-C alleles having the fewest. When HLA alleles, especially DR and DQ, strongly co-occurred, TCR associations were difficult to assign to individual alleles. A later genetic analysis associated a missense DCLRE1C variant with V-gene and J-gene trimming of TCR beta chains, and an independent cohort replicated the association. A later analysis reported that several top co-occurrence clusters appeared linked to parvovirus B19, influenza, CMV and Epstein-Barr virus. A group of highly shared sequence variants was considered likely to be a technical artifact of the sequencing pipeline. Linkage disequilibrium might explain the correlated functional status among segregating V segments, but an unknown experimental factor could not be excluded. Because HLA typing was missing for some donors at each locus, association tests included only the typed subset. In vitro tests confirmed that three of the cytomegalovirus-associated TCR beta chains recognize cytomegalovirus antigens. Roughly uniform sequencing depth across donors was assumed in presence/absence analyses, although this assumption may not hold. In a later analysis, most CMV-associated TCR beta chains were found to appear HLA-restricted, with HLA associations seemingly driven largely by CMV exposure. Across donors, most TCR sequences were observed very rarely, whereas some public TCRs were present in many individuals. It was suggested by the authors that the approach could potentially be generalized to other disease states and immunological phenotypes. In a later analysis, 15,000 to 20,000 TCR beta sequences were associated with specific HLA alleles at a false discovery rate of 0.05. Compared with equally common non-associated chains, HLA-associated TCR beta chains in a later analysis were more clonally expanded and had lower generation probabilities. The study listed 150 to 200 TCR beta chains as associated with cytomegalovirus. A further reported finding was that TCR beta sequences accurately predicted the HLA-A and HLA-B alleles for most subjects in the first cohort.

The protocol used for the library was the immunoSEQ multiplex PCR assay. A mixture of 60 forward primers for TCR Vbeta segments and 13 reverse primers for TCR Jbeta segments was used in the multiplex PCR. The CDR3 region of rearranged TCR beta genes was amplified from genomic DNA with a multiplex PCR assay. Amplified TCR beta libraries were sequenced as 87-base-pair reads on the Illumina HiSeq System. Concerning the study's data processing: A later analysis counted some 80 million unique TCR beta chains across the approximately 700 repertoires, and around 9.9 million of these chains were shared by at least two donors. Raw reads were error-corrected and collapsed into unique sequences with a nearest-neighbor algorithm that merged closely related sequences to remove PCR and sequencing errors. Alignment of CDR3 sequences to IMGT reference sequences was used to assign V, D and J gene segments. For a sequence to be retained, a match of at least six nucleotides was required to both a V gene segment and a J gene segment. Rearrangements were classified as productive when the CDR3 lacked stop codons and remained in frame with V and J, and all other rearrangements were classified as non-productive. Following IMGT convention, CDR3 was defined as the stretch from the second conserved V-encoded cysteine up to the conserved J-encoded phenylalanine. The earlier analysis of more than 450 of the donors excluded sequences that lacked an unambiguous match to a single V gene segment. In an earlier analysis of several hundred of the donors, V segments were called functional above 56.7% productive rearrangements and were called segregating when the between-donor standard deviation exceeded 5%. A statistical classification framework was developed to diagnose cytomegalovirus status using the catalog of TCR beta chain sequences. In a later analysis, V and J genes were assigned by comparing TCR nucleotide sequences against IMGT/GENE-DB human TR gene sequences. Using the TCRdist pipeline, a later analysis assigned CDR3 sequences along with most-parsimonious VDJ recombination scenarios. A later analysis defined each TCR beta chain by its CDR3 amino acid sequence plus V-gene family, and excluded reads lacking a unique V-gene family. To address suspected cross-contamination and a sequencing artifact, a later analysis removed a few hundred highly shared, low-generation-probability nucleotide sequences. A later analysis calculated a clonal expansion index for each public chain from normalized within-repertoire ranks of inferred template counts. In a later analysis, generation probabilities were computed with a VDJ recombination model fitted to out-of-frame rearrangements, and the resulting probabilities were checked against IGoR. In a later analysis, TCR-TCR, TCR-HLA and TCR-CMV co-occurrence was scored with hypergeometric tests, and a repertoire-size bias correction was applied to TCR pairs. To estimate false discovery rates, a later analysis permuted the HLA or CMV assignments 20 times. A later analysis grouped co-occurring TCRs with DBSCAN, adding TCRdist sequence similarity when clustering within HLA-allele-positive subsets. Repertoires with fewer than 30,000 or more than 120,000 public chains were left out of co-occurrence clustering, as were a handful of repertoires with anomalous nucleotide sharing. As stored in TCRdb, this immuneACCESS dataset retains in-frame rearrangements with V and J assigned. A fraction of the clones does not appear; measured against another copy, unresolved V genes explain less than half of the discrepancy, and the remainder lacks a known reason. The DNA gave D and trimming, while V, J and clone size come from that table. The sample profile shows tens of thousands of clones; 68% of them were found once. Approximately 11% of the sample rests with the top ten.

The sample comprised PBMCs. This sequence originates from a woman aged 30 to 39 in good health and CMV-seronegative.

The CDR3 reads as follows: CASSDGTGGNEQFF. Here is the DNA: TGTGCCAGCAGTGACGGGACAGGGGGCAATGAGCAGTTCTTC. The chain was built from TRBV6-4 and TRBJ2-1, with 11 central nucleotides matching TRBD1. Taken from the germline V gene, the CDR1 and CDR2 loops are MRHNA and SNTAGT. Unmatched junction bases come to 0, with V trimmed by 2 bases and J by 6 bases. From cysteine to phenylalanine, the CDR3 is 14 amino acids long. Only the CDR3 part of the read is kept: 42 bases, read in frame from the first base.